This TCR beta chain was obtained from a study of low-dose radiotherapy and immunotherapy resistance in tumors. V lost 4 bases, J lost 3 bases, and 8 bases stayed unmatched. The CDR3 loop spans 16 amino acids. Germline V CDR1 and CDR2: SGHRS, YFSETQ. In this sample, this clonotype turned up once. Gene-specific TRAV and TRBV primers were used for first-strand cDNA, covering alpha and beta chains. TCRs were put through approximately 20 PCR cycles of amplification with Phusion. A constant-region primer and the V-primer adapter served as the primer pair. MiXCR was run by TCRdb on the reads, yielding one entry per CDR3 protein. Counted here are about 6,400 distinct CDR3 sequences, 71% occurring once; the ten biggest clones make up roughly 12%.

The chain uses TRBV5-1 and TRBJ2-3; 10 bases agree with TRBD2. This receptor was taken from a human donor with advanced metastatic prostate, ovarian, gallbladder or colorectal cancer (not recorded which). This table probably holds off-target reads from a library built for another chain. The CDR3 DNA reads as TGCGCCAGCAGCGTGGGGACTAGCGCTGTGACAGATACGCAGTATTTT. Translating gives CASSVGTSAVTDTQYF.